These 22 T cell receptor beta chains share one sample of origin, sequenced in a study of T-cell reconstitution after alpha-beta-depleted transplantation in children. Unique molecular identifiers were used to barcode this TCRbeta library. One entry per CDR3 protein results from TCRdb running MiXCR on the PCR reads. The table shows some 830,000 distinct CDR3 sequences, with under 20% occurring only once. Here the sequenced sample was PBMCs, mostly from graft donor cells, taken 360 days after TCRalphabeta/CD19-depleted stem cell transplant. These receptors all stem from a male patient under 18 who had a stem cell transplant for acute lymphoblastic leukemia, so the T cells may come from the graft donor.

This clonotype was recorded a few times. The V call is TRBV20-1, the J call TRBJ1-1; D remains unclear. This CDR3 is 14 amino acids long. Trimming stripped 1 base from V and 3 bases from J, with 12 bases between. Germline-derived CDR1 and CDR2 are DFQATT and SNEGSKA (reference sequence). This chain's CDR3 is CSARAGSVHTEAFF. CDR3 bases: TGCAGTGCTAGAGCGGGCAGCGTACACACTGAAGCTTTCTTT.

In its sample, this clonotype was seen a few times. The genes are TRBV14 and TRBJ2-2, with a tentative D call TRBD2 (5 bases). CDR1 and CDR2 from the germline V gene are SGHDN and FVKESK. Deletions cut 0 bases from V and 5 bases from J, with 7 bases between. The CDR3 contains 14 residues. This chain's CDR3 is CASSQDRETGELFF. The CDR3 bases are TGTGCCAGCAGCCAAGATCGGGAAACCGGGGAGCTGTTTTTT.

The CDR3, as DNA: TGTGCCAGCCAAGGACAGGTGAACACTGAAGCTTTCTTT. It specifies CASQGQVNTEAFF. V usage is TRBV6-4 and J usage is TRBJ1-1, with 7 bases lining up with TRBD1. There are 13 residues in the CDR3. V was pared by 8 bases and J by 0 bases, with 3 bases of the junction left unmatched. The germline gives CDR1 MRHNA, CDR2 SNTAGT.

This clonotype was seen ten or more times. This sequence joins TRBV25-1 and TRBJ2-1; D is possibly TRBD2 (6 bases). The CDR3 sequence is 13 residues long. Germline-derived CDR1 and CDR2 are MGHDK and SYGVNS. Trimming stripped 4 bases from V and 4 bases from J, with 8 bases between. The CDR3 bases are TGTGCCAGCAGTGGCCGGGAGTACAATGAGCAGTTCTTC. This gives the protein CASSGREYNEQFF.

This clonotype was recorded many times. CDR3 nucleotide sequence: TGTGCCACCAGTGATTTGTTCTACAATGAGCAGTTCTTC. Its translation: CATSDLFYNEQFF. The chain combines TRBV24-1 with TRBJ2-1; D is unresolved. The germline gives CDR1 KGHDR, CDR2 SFDVKD. There are 13 residues in the CDR3. Trimming stripped 0 bases from V and 3 bases from J, with 2 bases between.

V is TRBV20-1 and J is TRBJ1-6; D is undetermined. The CDR3 runs 13 residues. Trimming left V 2 bases short and J 9 bases short, with 11 bases between. The germline V gene has CDR1 DFQATT and CDR2 SNEGSKA (reference sequence). In DNA, the CDR3 is TGCAGTGCTAGAACTAGATTCGGTTCACCCCTCCACTTT. Encoded protein: CSARTRFGSPLHF.

This clonotype appeared many times. CDR3 protein: CASRKPGQLYNEQFF. The DNA of the CDR3 is TGTGCCAGCAGGAAACCGGGACAGCTCTACAATGAGCAGTTCTTC. The chain links TRBV4-2 to TRBJ2-1, with TRBD1 matching 7 bases. Germline-derived CDR1 and CDR2 are LGHNA and YNFKEQ. V trimming: 6 bases; J trimming: 3 bases; junction bases outside the gene matches: 8. CDR3 length: 15 residues.

In this sample, this clonotype turned up many times. The rearrangement uses TRBV12-3 or TRBV12-4 and TRBJ2-1; D unclear. The CDR3 totals 14 residues. The germline V and J ends were trimmed by 5 bases and 2 bases, with 10 bases remaining between them. Here the CDR3 reads CASSVSPPYNEQFF. Written as DNA, the CDR3 is TGTGCCAGCAGTGTTAGTCCTCCCTACAATGAGCAGTTCTTC.

The J gene is TRBJ2-1, the V gene TRBV20-1; D not certain. Germline V gene data show CDR1 as DFQATT and CDR2 as SNEGSKA (reference sequence). The V end was cut by 1 base, the J end by 6 bases, with 10 bases between. The CDR3 runs 13 residues. The CDR3 nucleotides are TGCAGTGCTAGAGGGACCTCCCGCAATGAGCAGTTCTTC. Translated, it gives CSARGTSRNEQFF.

This clonotype was observed a few times. The chain links TRBV5-1 to TRBJ2-7; D possibly corresponds to TRBD2 (6 bases). With 4 bases removed from V and 3 bases from J, the gap between germline ends came to 11 bases. The CDR3 spans 13 residues. Germline assignment: CDR1 SGHRS and CDR2 YFSETQ. For the CDR3, the DNA is TGCGCCAGCAGCGAGGGACTTCTCTACGAGCAGTACTTC. This sequence encodes CASSEGLLYEQYF.

This clonotype turned up a few times. J is TRBJ2-1 and V is TRBV6-2 or TRBV6-3, with D possibly TRBD1 on 6 matching bases. The V gene lost 6 bases and the J gene lost 4 bases, with 16 bases spanning the gap. The CDR3 has 15 residues. The germline gives CDR1 MNHEY, CDR2 SVGEGT. The CDR3 loop reads CASRDRYYPYNEQFF. In nucleotides, the CDR3 is TGTGCCAGCAGAGACAGGTATTACCCGTACAATGAGCAGTTCTTC.

The CDR3 here is CASKGGFREKLFF. The CDR3 nucleotides read TGTGCCAGCAAGGGAGGGTTCCGGGAAAAACTGTTTTTT. The rearrangement uses TRBV7-8 and TRBJ1-4; no firm D call. Germline V gene data show CDR1 as SGHVS and CDR2 as FQNEAQ. V was cut by 7 bases and J by 8 bases, with 14 bases left in between. This CDR3 region has 13 residues.

This clonotype has just one count. V gene TRBV20-1 combines with J gene TRBJ2-5; 7 bases are shared with TRBD1. Per the germline V gene, CDR1 is DFQATT and CDR2 is SNEGSKA (reference sequence). With 8 bases clipped from V and 3 bases from J, the junction kept 12 bases outside the gene matches. There are 14 residues in the CDR3. The CDR3, as DNA: TGCAGTCCAAAGATGCCGGGACAGAAAGAGACCCAGTACTTC. Translating it yields CSPKMPGQKETQYF.

The chain couples TRBV10-3 to TRBJ1-1; 10 bases match TRBD1. From germline, CDR1 is ENHRY and CDR2 SYGVKD. The CDR3 runs 18 residues. The trim removed 6 bases at V and 6 bases at J, leaving 19 bases unmatched. In DNA form, the CDR3 reads TGTGCCATCAGCGATCCGGACAGGGGGAATTTTGGGGACGCTGAAGCTTTCTTT. Encoded protein: CAISDPDRGNFGDAEAFF.

In its sample, this clonotype was seen a few times. The V call is TRBV20-1, the J call TRBJ1-2; D unresolved. This CDR3 region has 10 residues. The V end lost 1 base, the J end lost 4 bases, and 1 base lay between the germline ends. Germline CDR1 and CDR2: DFQATT and SNEGSKA (reference sequence). The CDR3 is CSARAYGYTF. DNA for the CDR3: TGCAGTGCTAGAGCCTATGGCTACACCTTC.

The chain joins TRBV9 to TRBJ1-1; 7 positions agree with TRBD1. This CDR3 has 14 residues. Looked up from germline, CDR1 is SGDLS and CDR2 is YYNGEE. After removal of 5 bases from V and 2 bases from J, the junction contained 6 bases not matched to a gene. This CDR3 is CASREYRGNTEAFF. The CDR3 DNA sequence: TGTGCCAGCAGGGAATACAGGGGTAACACTGAAGCTTTCTTT.

The chain combines TRBV5-1 with TRBJ2-1, with 7 bases fitting TRBD1. The ends lost 3 bases at V and 8 bases at J; junction bases unmatched: 2. Germline V gives CDR1 SGHRS, CDR2 YFSETQ. CDR3 length: 12 amino acids. CDR3 nucleotides: TGCGCCAGCAGCTGGGACAGATATGAGCAGTTCTTC. Translation: CASSWDRYEQFF.

This clonotype has just a few counts. The chain carries TRBV12-3 or TRBV12-4 and TRBJ2-3; D is ambiguous. V lost 3 bases to trimming and J lost 0 bases, with 10 bases between them. This CDR3 contains 15 residues. CDR3 nucleotide sequence: TGTGCCAGCAGTTTTTTTCTTCCTAGCACAGATACGCAGTATTTT. This sequence encodes CASSFFLPSTDTQYF.

The table lists this clonotype with a few counts. The rearrangement joins TRBV10-3 to TRBJ2-1; 10 nucleotides agree with TRBD2. J was trimmed by 8 bases and V by 0 bases; bases with no gene match: 10. Per the germline V gene, CDR1 is ENHRY and CDR2 is SYGVKD. The CDR3 extends over 17 amino acids. For the CDR3, the DNA is TGTGCCATCAGTGAGTCGACTAGCGGGTTGAATTGGGATGAGCAGTTCTTC. The encoded protein is CAISESTSGLNWDEQFF.

The chain combines TRBV6-5 with TRBJ2-7; 7 nucleotides align to TRBD1. V lost 7 bases to trimming and J lost 0 bases; unmatched junction nucleotides: 6. CDR1 is MNHEY and CDR2 is SVGAGI in the germline V gene. The CDR3 sequence is 14 residues long. DNA for the CDR3: TGTGCCAGCAATTCACAGGGGACCTCCTACGAGCAGTACTTC. This sequence encodes CASNSQGTSYEQYF.

This rearrangement joins TRBV5-5 to TRBJ2-7, with 12 bases fitting TRBD2. This CDR3 has 15 amino acids. Germline-derived CDR1 and CDR2 are SGHKS and YYEKEE (reference sequence). The J segment lost 5 bases and the V segment lost 4 bases, leaving 7 bases of the junction unmatched. CDR3 DNA sequence: TGTGCCAGCAGCCTGGGGACTAGCGGGTTCAACGAGCAGTACTTC. Translating gives CASSLGTSGFNEQYF. The variable domain in full, with the rest retrieved from reference TRBV5-5 and TRBJ2-7, is DAGVTQSPTHLIKTRGQQVTLRCSPISGHKSVSWYQQVLGQGPQFIFQYYEKEERGRGNFPDRFSARQFPNYSSELNVNALLLGDSALYLCASSLGTSGFNEQYFGPGTRLTVT.

Turning to this clonotype: At one boundary the junction diverges from the germline segment, which might be a read error. The J gene is TRBJ1-3, the V gene TRBV5-1; TRBD1 is a possible D gene (5 bases). Germline V gene sequence: CDR1 SGHRS, CDR2 YFSETQ. CDR3 length: 14 amino acids. CDR3 sequence (DNA): TGCGCCAGCACGTTGGGGGTCGACGGGAACACCTTATATTTT. It specifies CASTLGVDGNTLYF.